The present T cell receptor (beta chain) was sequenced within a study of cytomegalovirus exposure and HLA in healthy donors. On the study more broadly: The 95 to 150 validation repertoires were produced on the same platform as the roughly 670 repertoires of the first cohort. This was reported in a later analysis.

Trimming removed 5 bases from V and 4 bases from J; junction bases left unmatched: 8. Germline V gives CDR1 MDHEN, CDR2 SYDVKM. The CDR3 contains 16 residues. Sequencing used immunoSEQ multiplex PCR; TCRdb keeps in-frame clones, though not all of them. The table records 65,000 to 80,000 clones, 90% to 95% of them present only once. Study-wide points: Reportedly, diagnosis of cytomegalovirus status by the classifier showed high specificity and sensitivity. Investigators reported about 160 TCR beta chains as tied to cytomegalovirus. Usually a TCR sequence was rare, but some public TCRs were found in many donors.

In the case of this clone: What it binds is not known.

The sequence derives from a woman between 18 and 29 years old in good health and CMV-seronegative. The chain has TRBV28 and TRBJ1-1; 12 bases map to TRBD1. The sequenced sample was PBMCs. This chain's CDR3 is CASSPHPGQGATEAFF. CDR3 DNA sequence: TGTGCCAGCAGTCCGCACCCGGGACAGGGGGCCACTGAAGCTTTCTTT.